This TCR beta chain was observed in a study of regulatory T cells in long-lasting Graves disease. Study outcomes and limitations: TRBV28, TRBJ1-2 and TRBJ2-5 were segments that persistent disease favored. TCR diversity was lower in persistent Graves' patients (versus newly diagnosed ones). Analyses excluded thyroid tissue, covering peripheral blood alone.

This clonotype was counted only a few times. What it binds is unknown. Construction of the TCR beta libraries employed iRepertoire HTBI primers in conjunction with Arm-PCR of CDR3 regions. TCRdb re-called the multiplex PCR reads through MiXCR, storing one row per CDR3 protein. The sample lists about 470,000 distinct CDR3 sequences; roughly a fifth were seen once. Unmatched junction bases numbered 8, after V lost 3 bases and J lost 4 bases. Germline assignment: CDR1 SEHNR and CDR2 FQNEAQ (reference sequence). The CDR3 runs 17 residues. Noted time point: persistent/refractory GD, antithyroid drugs over 5 years with positive TRAb. Isolated PBMC RNA provided the starting material for the TCR library. It was by American Thyroid Association guidelines that Graves' disease was diagnosed.

The chain joins TRBV7-9 to TRBJ2-3; 12 bases line up with TRBD2. The starting material was peripheral blood mononuclear cells (PBMCs), obtained when the disease was refractory, from a patient treated with antithyroid drugs. The origin of this receptor is a female donor with Graves disease. CDR3 in DNA: TGTGCCAGCAGCTTGAAACTAGCGGGAGGAGAGGCAGATACGCAGTATTTT. The encoded protein is CASSLKLAGGEADTQYF.